This TCR beta chain was captured by sequencing in a study of response to subunit inactivated influenza vaccine. Whole-study findings and limits: That few new T cells are recruited by each seasonal influenza vaccination was the authors' suggestion.

TCRdb re-derived calls from the RT-PCR reads in MiXCR, one entry per CDR3 protein. The sample records a few hundred thousand distinct CDR3 sequences, 21% being singletons. This clonotype showed up many times. What it binds is unknown. Germline trimming cut 5 bases from V and 4 bases from J; bases unmatched to any gene: 10. In germline, CDR1 is SEHNR, CDR2 FQNEAQ (reference sequence). The CDR3 has 16 residues. The rearrangement joins TRBV7-9 to TRBJ2-2; TRBD2 aligns across 7 bases. This receptor was obtained from a man aged 50 to 69 who received an inactivated influenza vaccine. The source material was PBMCs from blood, sampled around 22 months after vaccination. The CDR3, as DNA: TGTGCCAGCAGCCCTCCTAGCGGTGGGGGCACCGGGGAGCTGTTTTTT. Translating it yields CASSPPSGGGTGELFF.